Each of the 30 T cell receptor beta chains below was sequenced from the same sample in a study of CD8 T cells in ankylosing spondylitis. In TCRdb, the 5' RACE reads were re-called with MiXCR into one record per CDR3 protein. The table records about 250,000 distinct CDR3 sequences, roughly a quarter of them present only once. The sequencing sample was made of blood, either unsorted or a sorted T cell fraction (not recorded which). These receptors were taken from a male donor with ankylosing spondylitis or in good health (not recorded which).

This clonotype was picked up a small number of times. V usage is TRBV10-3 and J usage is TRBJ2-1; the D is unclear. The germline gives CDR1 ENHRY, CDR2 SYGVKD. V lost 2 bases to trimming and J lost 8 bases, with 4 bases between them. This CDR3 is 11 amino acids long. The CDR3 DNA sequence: TGTGCCATCAGTGAGGGCGATGAGCAGTTCTTC. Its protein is CAISEGDEQFF.

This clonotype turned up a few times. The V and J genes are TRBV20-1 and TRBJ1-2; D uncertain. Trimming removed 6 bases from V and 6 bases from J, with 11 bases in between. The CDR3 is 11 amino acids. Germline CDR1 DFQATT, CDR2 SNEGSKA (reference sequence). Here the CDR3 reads CSASLLNGYTF. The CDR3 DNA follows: TGCAGTGCCTCTCTTTTGAATGGCTACACCTTC.

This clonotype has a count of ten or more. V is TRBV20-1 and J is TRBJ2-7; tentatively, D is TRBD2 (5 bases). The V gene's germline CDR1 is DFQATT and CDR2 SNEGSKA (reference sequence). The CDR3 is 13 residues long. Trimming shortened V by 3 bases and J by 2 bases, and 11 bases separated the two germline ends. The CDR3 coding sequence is TGCAGTGCTAGTGACGGGAACCCCTACGAGCAGTACTTC. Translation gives CSASDGNPYEQYF.

The CDR3 spells CASSQDSASGGGDTQYF. The DNA for the CDR3 is TGTGCCAGCAGCCAAGATTCGGCTAGCGGGGGGGGAGATACGCAGTATTTT. The chain is built from TRBV4-2 and TRBJ2-3; TRBD2 matches 12 bases. The CDR3 totals 17 residues. V lost 0 bases and J lost 5; bases outside the gene matches: 6. The germline V gene has CDR1 LGHNA and CDR2 YNFKEQ.

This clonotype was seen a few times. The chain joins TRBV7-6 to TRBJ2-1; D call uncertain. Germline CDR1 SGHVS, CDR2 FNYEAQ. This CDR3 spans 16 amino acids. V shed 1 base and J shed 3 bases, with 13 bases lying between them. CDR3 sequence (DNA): TGTGCCAGCAGCTTAGAGTCGGCAGGAAACTACAATGAGCAGTTCTTC. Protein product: CASSLESAGNYNEQFF. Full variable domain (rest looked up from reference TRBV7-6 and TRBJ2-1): GAGVSQSPRYKVTKRGQDVALRCDPISGHVSLYWYRQALGQGPEFLTYFNYEAQQDKSGLPNDRFSAERPEGSISTLTIQRTEQRDSAMYRCASSLESAGNYNEQFFGPGTRLTVL.

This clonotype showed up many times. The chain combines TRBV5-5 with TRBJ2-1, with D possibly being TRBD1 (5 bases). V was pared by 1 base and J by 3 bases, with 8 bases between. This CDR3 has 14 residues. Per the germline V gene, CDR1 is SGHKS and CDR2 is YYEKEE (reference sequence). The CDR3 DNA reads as TGTGCCAGCAGCTTGTTCGACAGCTACAATGAGCAGTTCTTC. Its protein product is CASSLFDSYNEQFF. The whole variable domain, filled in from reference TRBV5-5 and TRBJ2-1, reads DAGVTQSPTHLIKTRGQQVTLRCSPISGHKSVSWYQQVLGQGPQFIFQYYEKEERGRGNFPDRFSARQFPNYSSELNVNALLLGDSALYLCASSLFDSYNEQFFGPGTRLTVL.

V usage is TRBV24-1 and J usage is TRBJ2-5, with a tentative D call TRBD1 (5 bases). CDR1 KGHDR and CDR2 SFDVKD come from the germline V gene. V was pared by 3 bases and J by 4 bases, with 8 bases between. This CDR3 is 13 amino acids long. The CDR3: CATSDRGRETQYF. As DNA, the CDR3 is TGTGCCACCAGTGATAGGGGTCGAGAGACCCAGTACTTC.

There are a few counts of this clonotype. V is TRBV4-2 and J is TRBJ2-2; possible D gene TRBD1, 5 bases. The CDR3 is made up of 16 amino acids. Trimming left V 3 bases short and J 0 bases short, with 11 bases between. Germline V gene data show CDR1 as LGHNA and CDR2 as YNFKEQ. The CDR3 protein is CASSQAQGANTGELFF. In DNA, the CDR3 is TGTGCCAGCAGCCAGGCTCAAGGGGCGAACACCGGGGAGCTGTTTTTT.

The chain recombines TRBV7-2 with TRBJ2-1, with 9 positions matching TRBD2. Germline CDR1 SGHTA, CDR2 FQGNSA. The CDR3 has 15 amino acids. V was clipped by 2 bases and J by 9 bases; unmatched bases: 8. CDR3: CASSLNRGGDGEQFF. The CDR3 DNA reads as TGTGCCAGCAGCTTAAATCGCGGGGGGGACGGTGAGCAGTTCTTC.

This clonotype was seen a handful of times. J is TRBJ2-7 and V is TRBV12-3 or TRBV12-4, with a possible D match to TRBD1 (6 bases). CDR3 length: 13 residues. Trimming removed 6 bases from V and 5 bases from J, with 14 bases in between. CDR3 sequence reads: CASRSRGADEQYF. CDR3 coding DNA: TGTGCCAGCAGGTCCAGGGGCGCGGACGAGCAGTACTTC.

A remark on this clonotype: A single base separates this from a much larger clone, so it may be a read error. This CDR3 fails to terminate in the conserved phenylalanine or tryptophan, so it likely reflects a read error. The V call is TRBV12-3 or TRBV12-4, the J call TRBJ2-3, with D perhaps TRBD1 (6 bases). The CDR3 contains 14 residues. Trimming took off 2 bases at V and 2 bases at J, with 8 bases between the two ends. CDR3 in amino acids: CASSLRDNTDTQYS. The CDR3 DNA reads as TGTGCCAGCAGTTTACGGGACAACACAGATACGCAGTATTCT.

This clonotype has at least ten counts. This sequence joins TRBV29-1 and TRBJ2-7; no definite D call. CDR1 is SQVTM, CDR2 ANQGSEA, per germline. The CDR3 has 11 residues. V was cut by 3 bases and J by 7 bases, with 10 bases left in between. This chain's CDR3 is CSVDRLGEQYF. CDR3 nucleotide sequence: TGCAGCGTTGATAGGTTGGGGGAGCAGTACTTC.

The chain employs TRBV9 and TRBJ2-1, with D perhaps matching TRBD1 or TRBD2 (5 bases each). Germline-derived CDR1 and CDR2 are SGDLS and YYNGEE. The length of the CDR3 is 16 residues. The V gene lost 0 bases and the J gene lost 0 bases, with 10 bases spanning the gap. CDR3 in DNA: TGTGCCAGCAGCGTAGGGGGGATCCCCTCCTACAATGAGCAGTTCTTC. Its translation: CASSVGGIPSYNEQFF.

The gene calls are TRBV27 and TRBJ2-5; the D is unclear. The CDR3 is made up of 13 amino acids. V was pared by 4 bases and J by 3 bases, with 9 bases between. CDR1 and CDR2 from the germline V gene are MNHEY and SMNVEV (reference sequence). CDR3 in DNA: TGTGCCAGCAGTTCCGGGCAGGAAGAGACCCAGTACTTC. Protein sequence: CASSSGQEETQYF.

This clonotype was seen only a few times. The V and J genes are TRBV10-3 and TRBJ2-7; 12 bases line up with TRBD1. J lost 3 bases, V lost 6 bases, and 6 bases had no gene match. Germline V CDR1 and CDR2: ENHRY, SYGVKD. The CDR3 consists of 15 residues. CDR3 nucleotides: TGTGCCATCAGAACCGGGACAGGGGGCGGCTACGAGCAGTACTTC. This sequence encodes CAIRTGTGGGYEQYF.

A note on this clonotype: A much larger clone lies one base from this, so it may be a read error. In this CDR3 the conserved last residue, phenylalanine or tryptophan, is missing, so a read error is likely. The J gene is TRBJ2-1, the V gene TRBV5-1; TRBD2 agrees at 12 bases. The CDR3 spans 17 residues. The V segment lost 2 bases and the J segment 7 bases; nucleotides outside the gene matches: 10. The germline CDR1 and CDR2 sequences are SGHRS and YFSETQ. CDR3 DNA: TGCGCCAGCAGCTTTACGACTAGCGGGGGTGGCCTTAATGAGCAGTTCCTC. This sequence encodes CASSFTTSGGGLNEQFL.

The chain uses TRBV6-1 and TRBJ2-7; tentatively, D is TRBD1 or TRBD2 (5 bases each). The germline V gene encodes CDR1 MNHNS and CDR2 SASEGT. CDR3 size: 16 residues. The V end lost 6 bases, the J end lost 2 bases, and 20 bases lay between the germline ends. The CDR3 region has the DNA TGTGCCAGCAGCCCGACCTACACAGGACTTACCTACGAGCAGTACTTC. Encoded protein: CASSPTYTGLTYEQYF.

CDR3 region: CSAALSSGGNTEAFF. In nucleotides, the CDR3 is TGCAGTGCTGCACTATCGAGCGGGGGGAACACTGAAGCTTTCTTT. This chain connects TRBV20-1 to TRBJ1-1; perhaps TRBD1 as D (5 bases). Germline V gene data show CDR1 as DFQATT and CDR2 as SNEGSKA (reference sequence). The CDR3 runs 15 residues. The V end lost 5 bases, the J end lost 1 base, and 17 bases lay between the germline ends.

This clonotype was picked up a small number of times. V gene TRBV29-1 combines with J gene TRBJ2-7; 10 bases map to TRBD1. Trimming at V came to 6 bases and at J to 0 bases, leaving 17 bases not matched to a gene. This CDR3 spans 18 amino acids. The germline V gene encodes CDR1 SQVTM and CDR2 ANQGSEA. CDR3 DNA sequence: TGCAGCGTCAGACATAAGAGGGACAGGGGAAGATTCTCCTACGAGCAGTACTTC. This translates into CSVRHKRDRGRFSYEQYF.

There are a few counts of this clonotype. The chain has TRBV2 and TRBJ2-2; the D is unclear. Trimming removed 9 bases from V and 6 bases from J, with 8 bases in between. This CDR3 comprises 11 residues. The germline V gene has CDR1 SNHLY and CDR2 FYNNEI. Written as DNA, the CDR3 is TGTGCCAGTATAGGGCCCGGGGAGCTGTTTTTT. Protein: CASIGPGELFF.

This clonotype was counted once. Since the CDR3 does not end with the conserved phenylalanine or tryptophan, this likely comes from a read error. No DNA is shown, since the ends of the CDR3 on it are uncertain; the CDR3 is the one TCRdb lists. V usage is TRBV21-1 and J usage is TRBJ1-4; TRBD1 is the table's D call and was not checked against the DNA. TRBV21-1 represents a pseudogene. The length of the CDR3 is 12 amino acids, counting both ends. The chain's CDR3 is CASSTGGTGDGR.

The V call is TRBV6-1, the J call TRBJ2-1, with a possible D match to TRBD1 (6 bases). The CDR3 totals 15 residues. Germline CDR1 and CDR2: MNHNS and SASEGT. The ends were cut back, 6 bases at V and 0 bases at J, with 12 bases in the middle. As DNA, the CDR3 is TGTGCCAGCAGCCGGGGACACCGCTCCTACAATGAGCAGTTCTTC. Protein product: CASSRGHRSYNEQFF.

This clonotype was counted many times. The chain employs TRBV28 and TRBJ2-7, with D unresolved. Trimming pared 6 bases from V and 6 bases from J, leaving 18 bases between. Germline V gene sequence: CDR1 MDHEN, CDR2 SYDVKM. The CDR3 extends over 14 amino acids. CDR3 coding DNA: TGTGCCAGCAGGCACGACCTGGCGAGGCCCGAGCAGTACTTC. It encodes CASRHDLARPEQYF.

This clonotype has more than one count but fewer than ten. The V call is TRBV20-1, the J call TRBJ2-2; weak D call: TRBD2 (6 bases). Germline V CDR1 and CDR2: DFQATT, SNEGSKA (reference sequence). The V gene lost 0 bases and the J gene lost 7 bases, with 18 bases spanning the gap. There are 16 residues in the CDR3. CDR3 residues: CSARDRGMRVSGELFF. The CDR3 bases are TGCAGTGCTAGAGATCGGGGGATGCGGGTTAGCGGGGAGCTGTTTTTT.

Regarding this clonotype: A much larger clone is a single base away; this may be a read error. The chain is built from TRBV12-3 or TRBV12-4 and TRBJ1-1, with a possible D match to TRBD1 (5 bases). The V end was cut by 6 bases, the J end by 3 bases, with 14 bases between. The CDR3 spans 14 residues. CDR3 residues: CASRWGVAYTEAFF. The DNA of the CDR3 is TGTGCCAGCAGGTGGGGGGTGGCCTACACTGAAGCTTTCTTT.

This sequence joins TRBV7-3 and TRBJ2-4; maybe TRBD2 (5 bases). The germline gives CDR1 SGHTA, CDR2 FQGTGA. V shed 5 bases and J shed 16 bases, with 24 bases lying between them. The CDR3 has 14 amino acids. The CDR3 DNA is TGTGCCAGCAGCCCCACGGACTGCAACTACTATTGCTACTTC. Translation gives CASSPTDCNYYCYF.

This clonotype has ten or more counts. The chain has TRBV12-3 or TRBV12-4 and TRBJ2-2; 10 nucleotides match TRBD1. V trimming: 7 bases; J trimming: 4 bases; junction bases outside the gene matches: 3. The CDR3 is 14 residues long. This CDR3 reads CASTRTGGTGELFF. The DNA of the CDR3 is TGTGCCAGCACCCGGACAGGGGGCACCGGGGAGCTGTTTTTT.

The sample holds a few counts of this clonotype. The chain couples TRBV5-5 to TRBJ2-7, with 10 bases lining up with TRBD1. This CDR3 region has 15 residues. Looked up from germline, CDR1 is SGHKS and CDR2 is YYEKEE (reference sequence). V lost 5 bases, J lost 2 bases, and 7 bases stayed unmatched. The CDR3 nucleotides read TGTGCCAGCAGAGCGGGACAGGGGAGAACCTACGAGCAGTACTTC. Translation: CASRAGQGRTYEQYF.

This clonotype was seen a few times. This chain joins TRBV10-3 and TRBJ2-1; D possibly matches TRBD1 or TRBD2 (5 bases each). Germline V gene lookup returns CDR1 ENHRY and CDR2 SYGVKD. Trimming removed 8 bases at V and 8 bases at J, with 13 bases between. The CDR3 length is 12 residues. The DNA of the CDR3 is TGTGCCATCGGTGCAGGGACCCATGAGCAGTTCTTC. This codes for CAIGAGTHEQFF.

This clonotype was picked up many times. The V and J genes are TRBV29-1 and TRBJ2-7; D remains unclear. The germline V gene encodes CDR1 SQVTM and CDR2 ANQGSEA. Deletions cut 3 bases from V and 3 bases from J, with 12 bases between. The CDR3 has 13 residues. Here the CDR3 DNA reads TGCAGCGTTGAGGCGGCGTTAGGCTACGAGCAGTACTTC. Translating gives CSVEAALGYEQYF.